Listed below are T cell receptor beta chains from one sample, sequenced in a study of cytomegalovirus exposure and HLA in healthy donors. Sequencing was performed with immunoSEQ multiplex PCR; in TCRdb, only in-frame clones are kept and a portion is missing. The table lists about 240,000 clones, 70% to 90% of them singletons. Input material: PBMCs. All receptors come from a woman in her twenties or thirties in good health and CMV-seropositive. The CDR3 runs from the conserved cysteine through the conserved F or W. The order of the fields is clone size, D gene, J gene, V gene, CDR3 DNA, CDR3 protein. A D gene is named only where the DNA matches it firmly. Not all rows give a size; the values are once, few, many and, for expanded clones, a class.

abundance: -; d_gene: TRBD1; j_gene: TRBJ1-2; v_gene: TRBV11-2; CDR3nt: TGTGCCAGCAGACACCAGACAGGGGTAATAGATGGCTACACCTTC; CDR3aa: CASRHQTGVIDGYTF
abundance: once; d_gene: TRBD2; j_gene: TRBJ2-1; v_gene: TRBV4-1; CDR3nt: TGCGCCAGCAGCCAAGGGCCGGGGGGTGAGCAGTTCTTC; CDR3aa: CASSQGPGGEQFF
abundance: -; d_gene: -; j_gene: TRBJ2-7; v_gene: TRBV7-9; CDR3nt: TGTGCCAGCAGCCTACGGACTACCGTTGGGTCGGAGCAGTACTTC; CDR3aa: CASSLRTTVGSEQYF
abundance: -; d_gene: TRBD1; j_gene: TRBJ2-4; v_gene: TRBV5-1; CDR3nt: TGCGCCAGCAGCTATACCCCGGGACAGGGAAGCATTCAGTACTTC; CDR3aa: CASSYTPGQGSIQYF
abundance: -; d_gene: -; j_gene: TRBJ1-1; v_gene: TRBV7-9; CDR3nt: TGTGCCAGCAGCTTAGCGGGAGAGACCGAAGCTTTCTTT; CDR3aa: CASSLAGETEAFF
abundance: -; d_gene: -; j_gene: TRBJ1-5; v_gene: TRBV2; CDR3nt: TGTGCCAGCAGTGAATTGGGCCGGGGTAGCAATCAGCCCCAGCATTTT; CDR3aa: CASSELGRGSNQPQHF
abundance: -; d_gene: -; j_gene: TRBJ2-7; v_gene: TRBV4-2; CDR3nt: TGTGCCAGCAGCCTGGCGTTTGAGGGCTCCTACGAGCAGTACTTC; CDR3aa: CASSLAFEGSYEQYF
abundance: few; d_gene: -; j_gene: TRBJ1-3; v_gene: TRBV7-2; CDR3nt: TGTGCCAGCAGCTTATTCCCTAACTCTGGAAACACCATATATTTT; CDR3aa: CASSLFPNSGNTIYF
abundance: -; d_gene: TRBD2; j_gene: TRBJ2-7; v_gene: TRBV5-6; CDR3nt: TGTGCCAGCAGCCCTTCGGGGAGCGGGAGGGCCTCCGAGCAGTACTTC; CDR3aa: CASSPSGSGRASEQYF
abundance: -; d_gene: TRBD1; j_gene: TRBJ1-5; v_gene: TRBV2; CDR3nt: TGTGCCAGCAGTAAGGACAGGGGTGGGGATCAGCCCCAGCATTTT; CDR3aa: CASSKDRGGDQPQHF
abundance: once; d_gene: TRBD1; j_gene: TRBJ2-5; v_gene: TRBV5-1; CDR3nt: TGCGCCAGCAGCATGACAGGGGGCAGCGAGACCCAGTACTTC; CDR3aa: CASSMTGGSETQYF
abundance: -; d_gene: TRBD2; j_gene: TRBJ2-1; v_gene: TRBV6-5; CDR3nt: TGTGCCAGCAGTGTCAGACTAGCCAGCGATGAGCAGTTCTTC; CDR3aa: CASSVRLASDEQFF
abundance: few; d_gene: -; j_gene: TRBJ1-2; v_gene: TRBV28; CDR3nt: TGTGCCAGCAGTCCCTCAGGCTATGGCTACACCTTC; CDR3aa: CASSPSGYGYTF
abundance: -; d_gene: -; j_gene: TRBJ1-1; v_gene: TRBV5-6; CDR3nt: TGTGCCAGCAGCTTGGAGCTTGAAGCTTTCTTT; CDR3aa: CASSLELEAFF
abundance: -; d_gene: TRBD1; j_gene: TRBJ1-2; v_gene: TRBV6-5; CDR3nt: TGTGCCAGCAGTGCGACAGGGAATGGCTACACCTTC; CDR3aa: CASSATGNGYTF
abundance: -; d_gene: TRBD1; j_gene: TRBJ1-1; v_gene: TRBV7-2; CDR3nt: TGTGCCAGCAGCGTGGATGGGACAGGGGACACTGAAGCTTTCTTT; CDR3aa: CASSVDGTGDTEAFF
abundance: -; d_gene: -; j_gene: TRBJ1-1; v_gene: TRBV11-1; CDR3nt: TGTGCCAGCAGCTTAGCAGGACGGGGAGGAATCCCTGAAGCTTTCTTT; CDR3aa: CASSLAGRGGIPEAFF
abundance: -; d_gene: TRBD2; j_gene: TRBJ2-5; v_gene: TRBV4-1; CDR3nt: TGCGCCAGCAGCCAAGAGATGGCTAGCGGAGGGGAGGGGGAGACCCAGTACTTC; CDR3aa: CASSQEMASGGEGETQYF
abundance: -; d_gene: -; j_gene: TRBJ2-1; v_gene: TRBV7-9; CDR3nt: TGTGCCAGCAGCCTCTTCCGGGTCCTTGCTTCCAATGAGCAGTTCTTC; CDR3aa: CASSLFRVLASNEQFF
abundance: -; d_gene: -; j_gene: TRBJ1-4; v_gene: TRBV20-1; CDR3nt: TGCAGTGCAGCGCGGGAAAAACTGTTTTTT; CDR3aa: CSAAREKLFF
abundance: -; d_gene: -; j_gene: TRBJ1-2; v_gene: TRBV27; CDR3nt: TGTGCCAGCAAGACAGTACCTTATGGCTACACCTTC; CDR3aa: CASKTVPYGYTF
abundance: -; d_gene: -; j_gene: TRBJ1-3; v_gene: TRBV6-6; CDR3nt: TGTGCCAGCAGCTCCGGGACTTCAGGAAACACCATATATTTT; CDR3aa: CASSSGTSGNTIYF
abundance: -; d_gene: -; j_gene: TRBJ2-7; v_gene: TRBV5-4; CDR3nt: TGTGCCAGCAGCTCCCGAGCGAACGAGCAGTACTTC; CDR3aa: CASSSRANEQYF
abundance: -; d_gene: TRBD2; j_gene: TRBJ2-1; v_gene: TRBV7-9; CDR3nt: TGTGCCAGCAGCTTAGCGGGGTCGGGAGGAAATGAGCAGTTCTTC; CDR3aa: CASSLAGSGGNEQFF
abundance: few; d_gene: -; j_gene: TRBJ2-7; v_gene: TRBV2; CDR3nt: TGTGCCACCCAAGGGGCCTACGAGCAGTACTTC; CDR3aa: CATQGAYEQYF
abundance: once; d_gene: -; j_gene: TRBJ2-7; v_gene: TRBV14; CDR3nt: TGTGCCAGCAGCCAAGTCACGGCCGGGACCTACGAGCAGTACTTC; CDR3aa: CASSQVTAGTYEQYF
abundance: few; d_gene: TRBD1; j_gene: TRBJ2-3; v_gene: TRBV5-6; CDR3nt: TGTGCCAGCAACCTGGGACAGGTGAGCACAGATACGCAGTATTTT; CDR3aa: CASNLGQVSTDTQYF
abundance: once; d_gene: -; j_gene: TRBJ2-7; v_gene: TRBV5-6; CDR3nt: TGTGCCAGCAGCCCGACAGGTTCTTACGAGCAGTACTTC; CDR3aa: CASSPTGSYEQYF
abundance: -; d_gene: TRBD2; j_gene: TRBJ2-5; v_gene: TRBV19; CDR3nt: TGTGCCAGTAGTACCACGGGACTAGCTAAAGAGACCCAGTACTTC; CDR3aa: CASSTTGLAKETQYF
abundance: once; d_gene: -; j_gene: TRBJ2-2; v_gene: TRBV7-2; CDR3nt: TGTGCCAGCAGCCCAAGACTACTGCCAAACACCGGGGAGCTGTTTTTT; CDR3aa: CASSPRLLPNTGELFF
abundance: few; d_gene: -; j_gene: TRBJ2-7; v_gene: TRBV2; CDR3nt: TGTGCCAGCTCTACAGGTTACGAGCAGTACTTC; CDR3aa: CASSTGYEQYF
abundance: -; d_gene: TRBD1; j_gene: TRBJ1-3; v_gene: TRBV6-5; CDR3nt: TGTGCCAGCAGTTACTCCGGGACAGAAAATGGAAACACCATATATTTT; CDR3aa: CASSYSGTENGNTIYF
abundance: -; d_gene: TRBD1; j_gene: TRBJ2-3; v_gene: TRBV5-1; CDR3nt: TGCGCCAGCATCAGGGGGCCTCAGAGCACAGATACGCAGTATTTT; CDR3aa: CASIRGPQSTDTQYF
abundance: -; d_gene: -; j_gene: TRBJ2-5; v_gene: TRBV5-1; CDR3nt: TGCGCCAGCAGCTTGGGAGTAAGTGAGACCCAGTACTTC; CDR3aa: CASSLGVSETQYF
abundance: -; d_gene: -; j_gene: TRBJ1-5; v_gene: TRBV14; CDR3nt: TGTGCCAGCAGCCAATCAGGGGTCCAGCCCCAGCATTTT; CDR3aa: CASSQSGVQPQHF
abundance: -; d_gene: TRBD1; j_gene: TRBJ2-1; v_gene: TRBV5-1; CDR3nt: TGCGCCAGCAGCTTGGGGACAGGCCTCTCCTACAATGAGCAGTTCTTC; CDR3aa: CASSLGTGLSYNEQFF
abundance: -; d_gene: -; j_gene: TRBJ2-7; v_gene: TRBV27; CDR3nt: TGTGCCAGCAGGGGACGGGGGAACTCCTACGAGCAGTACTTC; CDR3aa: CASRGRGNSYEQYF
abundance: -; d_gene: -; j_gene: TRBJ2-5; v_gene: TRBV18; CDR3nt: TGTGCCAGCTCACCATTGTCAGGGCTCCAAGGGACCCAGTACTTC; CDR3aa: CASSPLSGLQGTQYF
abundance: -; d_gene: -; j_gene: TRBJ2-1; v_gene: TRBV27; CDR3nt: TGTGCCAGCAGTTTATCGAGGCTCTCGTACAATGAGCAGTTCTTC; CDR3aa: CASSLSRLSYNEQFF
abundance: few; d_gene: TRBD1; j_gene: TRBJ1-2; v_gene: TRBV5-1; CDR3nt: TGCGCCAGCAGCTTGGCAGGGGGCGACTATGGCTACACCTTC; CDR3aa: CASSLAGGDYGYTF
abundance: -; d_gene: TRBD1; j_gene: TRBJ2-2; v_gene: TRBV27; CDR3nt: TGTGCCAGCAGGGGGGACAGGTCGAACACCGGGGAGCTGTTTTTT; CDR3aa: CASRGDRSNTGELFF
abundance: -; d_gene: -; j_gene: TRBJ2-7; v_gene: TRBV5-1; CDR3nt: TGCGCCAGCAGGCTGGACAGTGGGTACTACGAGCAGTACTTC; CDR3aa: CASRLDSGYYEQYF
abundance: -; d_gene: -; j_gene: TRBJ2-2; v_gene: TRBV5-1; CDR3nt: TGCGCCAGCAGCACCGAGGTAGTAGCGGCGAACACCGGGGAGCTGTTTTTT; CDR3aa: CASSTEVVAANTGELFF
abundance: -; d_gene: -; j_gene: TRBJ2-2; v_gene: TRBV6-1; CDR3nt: TGTGCCAGCAGTTTAACTAACACCGGGGAGCTGTTTTTT; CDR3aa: CASSLTNTGELFF
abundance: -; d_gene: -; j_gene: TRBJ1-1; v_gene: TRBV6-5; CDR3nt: TGTGCCAGCAGTTTTCCCGGGACAAGTGGCACTGAAGCTTTCTTT; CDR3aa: CASSFPGTSGTEAFF
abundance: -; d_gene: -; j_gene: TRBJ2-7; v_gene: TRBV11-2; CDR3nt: TGTGCCAGCAGCCTGGGGGGGCTCATCTACGAGCAGTACTTC; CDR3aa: CASSLGGLIYEQYF